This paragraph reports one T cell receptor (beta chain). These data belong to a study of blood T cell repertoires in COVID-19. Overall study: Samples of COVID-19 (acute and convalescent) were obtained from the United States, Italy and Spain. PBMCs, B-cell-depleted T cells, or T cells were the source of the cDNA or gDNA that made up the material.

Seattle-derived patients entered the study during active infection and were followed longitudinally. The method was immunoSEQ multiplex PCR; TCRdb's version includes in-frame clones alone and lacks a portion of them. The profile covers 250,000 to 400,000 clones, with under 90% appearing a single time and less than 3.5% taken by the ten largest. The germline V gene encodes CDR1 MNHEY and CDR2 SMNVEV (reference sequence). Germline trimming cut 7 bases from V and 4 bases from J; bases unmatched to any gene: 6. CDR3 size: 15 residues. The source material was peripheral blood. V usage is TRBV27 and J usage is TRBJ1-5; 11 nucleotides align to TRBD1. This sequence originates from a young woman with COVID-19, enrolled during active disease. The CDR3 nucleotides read TGTGCCAGCAAAACCGGGACAGGGGGAAATCAGCCCCAGCATTTT. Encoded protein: CASKTGTGGNQPQHF.